Listed below are T cell receptor beta chains from one sample, sequenced in a study of shared clonotypes between healthy human individuals. TCRdb keeps only in-frame clones here, not all; method: immunoSEQ multiplex PCR. Of 2 million to 2.5 million clones in the sample, approximately 94% were seen once. Material: naive CD4+ T cells sorted from blood. Every receptor here comes from a man between 18 and 35 years old in good health. Each CDR3 is given without its conserved first and last residue. Some rows have no size entry. The others give once, few or many, or a class for an expanded clone.

V,size,CDR3
TRBV7-9,NA,ASSSRGGNSPLH
TRBV2,NA,ASRDPGHHGYT
TRBV2,NA,ASTRSGPQRWEKLF
TRBV5-1,NA,ASRTDPSTGELF
TRBV5-1,NA,ASSLRLRELTDTQY
TRBV5-4,NA,ASSPTDYGYT
TRBV28,NA,ASSLAGTGGYT
TRBV28,NA,ASGQGWTGELF
TRBV27,once,ASSPRALYEQY
TRBV5-1,NA,ASSLGQAVSYEQY
TRBV30,NA,AWSVGVGKTQY
TRBV18,NA,ASSVDNEQF
TRBV27,NA,ASSTSGIEQF
TRBV18,NA,ASSPSLIGQGSTEAF
TRBV7-9,NA,ASSYGGDPDTQY
TRBV7-2,NA,ASSAGATNEKLF
TRBV30,NA,ATQVWDRGLGDTEAF
TRBV18,NA,ASSPAAVTTGELF
TRBV7-9,NA,ASSLRDTDSGNTIY
TRBV6-5,NA,ASAPGNTNTGELF
TRBV11-2,NA,ASSSQLAGAGDTQY
TRBV6-1,NA,ASSEVLPRETQY
TRBV5-1,NA,ASSLESPLNNSPLH
TRBV6-6,NA,ASSYSTGYSNQPQH
TRBV5-1,NA,ASSLAPGTRYEQY
TRBV5-6,NA,ASSLGGRFHEQY
TRBV7-2,NA,ASSLGILGIEQY
TRBV5-1,NA,ASSLGRNREGKQPQH
TRBV5-1,NA,ASATSGGHGETQY
TRBV4-2,NA,ASSQGWKDRALSNAYNEQF
TRBV6-6,NA,ASSTVNSYLEQY
TRBV6-5,NA,ASSPLDREGNTIY
TRBV6-5,NA,ASSYSSGQETQY
TRBV10-3,NA,AIRTGAPNEQF
TRBV19,NA,ASSIPRGQGRLGANVLT
TRBV6-5,NA,ASRAGTGGHSPLH
TRBV5-1,NA,ASSVGRGLDSPLH
TRBV11-2,NA,ASSRDRSNTEAF
TRBV19,NA,ASRRDSWGAQPQH
TRBV2,NA,ASSGGTGKGGELF
TRBV2,few,ASSQQETQY
TRBV5-1,NA,ASSLDLQSTGELF
TRBV5-1,once,ASSARTENTGELF
TRBV19,NA,ASSIEINQRDGNQPQH
TRBV7-3,NA,ASSLSRALIDTQY
TRBV4-1,NA,ASSQRANRGTGELF
TRBV19,NA,ASSTYRGSNQPQH
TRBV18,NA,ASSQSPGKETQY
TRBV7-2,NA,ASSLGRGGRYEQY
TRBV15,NA,ATSRDNGKSYNEQF
TRBV5-6,NA,ASRTQGLKNTDTQY
TRBV7-2,NA,ASSIRLGGRENEQF
TRBV4-3,NA,ASSPDTYNSPLH
TRBV5-1,NA,ASSRTGSSYEQY
TRBV29-1,NA,SVEKTPEQF
TRBV7-9,NA,ASSLAKGSTEAF
TRBV6-6,once,ASSFTGSSGNTIY
TRBV28,NA,ASSTTLGYT
TRBV28,NA,ASSPPQGGGQPQH
TRBV5-1,NA,ASSPDREWAPLH